A single sample gave rise to the 18 T cell receptor beta chains below, sequenced in a study of control samples from healthy donors and cancer patients. TCRdb's copy holds only in-frame clones and misses some; the assay was immunoSEQ multiplex PCR. This table has about 160,000 clones, roughly 94% appearing once. The sequenced material came from blood. The receptors originated from a woman aged 40 to 50 in good health.

The chain couples TRBV5-4 to TRBJ2-1; 15 bases match TRBD2. The CDR3 is 16 residues long. The ends lost 4 bases at V and 6 bases at J; junction bases unmatched: 5. CDR1 is SGHNT, CDR2 YYREEE, per germline (reference sequence). CDR3: CASSTGLAGGPNEQFF. The CDR3 coding sequence is TGTGCCAGCAGCACTGGACTAGCGGGAGGGCCCAATGAGCAGTTCTTC.

The chain joins TRBV9 to TRBJ1-5; a weak D match, TRBD1 (5 bases). In germline, CDR1 is SGDLS, CDR2 YYNGEE. CDR3 length equals 15 residues. With 0 bases removed from V and 2 bases from J, the gap between germline ends came to 9 bases. The CDR3 coding sequence is TGTGCCAGCAGCGTAGGAGGGACGGGCAATCAGCCCCAGCATTTT. Translating gives CASSVGGTGNQPQHF.

In this sample, this clone turned up once. The J gene is TRBJ2-1, the V gene TRBV6-2 or TRBV6-3, with D unclear. Trimming cost V 5 bases and J 2 bases, with 7 bases left between them. The CDR3 sequence is 13 residues long. CDR1 and CDR2 from the germline V gene are MNHEY and SVGEGT. CDR3 in amino acids: CASSRTPYNEQFF. The DNA for the CDR3 is TGTGCCAGCAGTCGGACCCCCTACAATGAGCAGTTCTTC.

This clone was counted a single time. This sequence joins TRBV3-1 (or the pseudogene TRBV3-2) and TRBJ2-7; 9 nucleotides align to TRBD1. The germline gives CDR1 LGHDT, CDR2 YNNKEL (reference sequence). The V and J ends lost 0 bases and 1 base, in that order; junction bases with no gene match: 19. The CDR3 has 21 residues. The chain's CDR3 is CASSQEDFGGQGLIGSYEQYF. The CDR3 nucleotides are TGTGCCAGCAGCCAAGAAGATTTTGGAGGACAGGGGTTAATCGGGTCCTACGAGCAGTACTTC.

CDR3 nucleotides: TGTGCCAGCAGCCCACGCGGACGCACAGCCAGCACTGAAGCTTTCTTT. Translated, it gives CASSPRGRTASTEAFF. The chain joins TRBV7-9 to TRBJ1-1; the D is unclear. This CDR3 has 16 residues. The germline V and J ends were trimmed by 5 bases and 4 bases, with 20 bases remaining between them. CDR1 is SEHNR, CDR2 FQNEAQ, per germline (reference sequence).

V gene TRBV27 combines with J gene TRBJ1-2, with D possibly matching TRBD1 (5 bases). The germline CDR1 and CDR2 sequences are MNHEY and SMNVEV (reference sequence). The CDR3 consists of 15 residues. V lost 3 bases to trimming and J lost 9 bases, with 20 bases between them. The CDR3 DNA reads as TGTGCCAGCAGTTTGGGCAGACAGAAGACTATAAGCTACACCTTC. It encodes CASSLGRQKTISYTF.

In its sample, this clone was seen once. The chain has TRBV7-9 and TRBJ1-1, with 10 bases that match TRBD1. Trimming removed 3 bases from V and 1 base from J; junction bases left unmatched: 11. The CDR3 has 18 residues. CDR1 SEHNR and CDR2 FQNEAQ come from the germline V gene (reference sequence). This CDR3 is CASSFTWGQGPSNTEAFF. In DNA, the CDR3 is TGTGCCAGCAGCTTCACTTGGGGACAGGGGCCTTCGAACACTGAAGCTTTCTTT.

This clone appeared a single time. For the CDR3, the DNA is TGTGCCAGTAGATTCACGGGCAGCTCGGAAGGCTACACCTTC. Amino acid sequence: CASRFTGSSEGYTF. The chain is built from TRBV19 and TRBJ1-2; D remains unclear. V dropped 6 bases and J dropped 8 bases, with 19 bases sitting between them. Germline assignment: CDR1 LNHDA and CDR2 SQIVND (reference sequence). This CDR3 comprises 14 residues.

The rearrangement links TRBV12-5 to TRBJ2-2; tentative D call: TRBD1 (6 bases). Germline V CDR1 and CDR2: LGHNT, FRNRAP. Trimming took 4 bases from V and 6 from J, leaving 12 bases between them. The CDR3 runs 14 residues. The CDR3 DNA follows: TGTGCTAGTGGTTCGACCCAGGGGCCCGGGGAGCTGTTTTTT. This translates into CASGSTQGPGELFF.

The chain is built from TRBV3-1 (or the pseudogene TRBV3-2) and TRBJ1-1; the D gene is possibly TRBD1 (6 bases). The CDR3 is 16 residues long. Between the trimmed V and J ends, which lost 4 bases and 0 bases, there was a span of 15 bases. Germline CDR1 and CDR2: LGHDT and YNNKEL (reference sequence). As DNA, the CDR3 is TGTGCCAGCAGCCGGGACACGCGGATCATGAACACTGAAGCTTTCTTT. Translating it yields CASSRDTRIMNTEAFF.

The chain has TRBV7-2 and TRBJ1-5; the D gene is possibly TRBD1 (5 bases). The V end was cut by 5 bases, the J end by 2 bases, with 13 bases between. CDR1 and CDR2 (germline): SGHTA, FQGNSA. The CDR3 loop spans 15 amino acids. The DNA of the CDR3 is TGTGCCAGCAGCCTAGGGGCTTCGGGCAATCAGCCCCAGCATTTT. Its protein is CASSLGASGNQPQHF.

This clone has a single count. This rearrangement joins TRBV27 to TRBJ1-1; D gene ambiguous. V lost 3 bases to trimming and J lost 0 bases, with 26 bases between them. The CDR3 is 20 residues long. Germline CDR1 is MNHEY and CDR2 is SMNVEV (reference sequence). CDR3 sequence (DNA): TGTGCCAGCAGTTTTCTGGGCGGTCAGGCATTAGGGAATTTGAACACTGAAGCTTTCTTT. Encoded protein: CASSFLGGQALGNLNTEAFF.

The genes are TRBV5-4 and TRBJ1-1; tentative D call: TRBD1 (6 bases). The CDR3 spans 13 residues. The V gene lost 0 bases and the J gene lost 5 bases, with 8 bases spanning the gap. The germline V gene encodes CDR1 SGHNT and CDR2 YYREEE (reference sequence). The CDR3 bases are TGTGCCAGCAGCTTGGGAGGGGGGACTGAAGCTTTCTTT. As protein: CASSLGGGTEAFF.

The genes are TRBV6-5 and TRBJ1-2, with 7 bases matching TRBD1. After removal of 11 bases from V and 0 bases from J, the junction contained 6 bases not matched to a gene. Germline CDR1 is MNHEY and CDR2 is SVGAGI. The CDR3 loop spans 13 amino acids. DNA of the CDR3: TGTGCCGGAGGAACAGGGGCTAACTATGGCTACACCTTC. Encoded protein: CAGGTGANYGYTF.

CDR3 in amino acids: CASSYSLAGGAQETQYF. CDR3 bases: TGTGCCAGCAGTTACTCCCTAGCGGGGGGAGCGCAAGAGACCCAGTACTTC. V usage is TRBV6-2 or TRBV6-3 and J usage is TRBJ2-5; the match to TRBD2 covers 11 bases. The CDR3 extends over 17 amino acids. V lost 0 bases, J lost 2 bases, and 5 bases stayed unmatched. The germline V gene encodes CDR1 MNHEY and CDR2 SVGEGT.

The chain uses TRBV27 and TRBJ2-5; TRBD1 might be the D (6 bases). Germline CDR1 reads MNHEY; CDR2 reads SMNVEV (reference sequence). Trimming removed 3 bases at V and 2 bases at J, with 13 bases between. This CDR3 region has 15 residues. Here the CDR3 DNA reads TGTGCCAGCAGTTTGTGGGTGGGGGCACAAGAGACCCAGTACTTC. As protein: CASSLWVGAQETQYF.

The V gene is TRBV18, the J gene TRBJ2-2; TRBD1 agrees at 7 bases. CDR3 size: 14 residues. The germline V gene encodes CDR1 KGHSH and CDR2 LQKENI. After removal of 5 bases from V and 6 bases from J, the junction contained 6 bases not matched to a gene. CDR3 region: CASSEIGTAGELFF. The CDR3, as DNA: TGTGCCAGCTCAGAGATCGGGACAGCCGGGGAGCTGTTTTTT.

The V gene is TRBV7-3, the J gene TRBJ2-2, with D perhaps being TRBD1 or TRBD2 (7 bases each). The CDR3 runs 16 residues. Germline-derived CDR1 and CDR2 are SGHTA and FQGTGA. With 5 bases removed from V and 9 bases from J, the gap between germline ends came to 22 bases. The CDR3 reads CASSPQGGGLSRELFF. CDR3 DNA sequence: TGTGCCAGCAGCCCCCAGGGGGGGGGCCTGTCTCGGGAGCTGTTTTTT.